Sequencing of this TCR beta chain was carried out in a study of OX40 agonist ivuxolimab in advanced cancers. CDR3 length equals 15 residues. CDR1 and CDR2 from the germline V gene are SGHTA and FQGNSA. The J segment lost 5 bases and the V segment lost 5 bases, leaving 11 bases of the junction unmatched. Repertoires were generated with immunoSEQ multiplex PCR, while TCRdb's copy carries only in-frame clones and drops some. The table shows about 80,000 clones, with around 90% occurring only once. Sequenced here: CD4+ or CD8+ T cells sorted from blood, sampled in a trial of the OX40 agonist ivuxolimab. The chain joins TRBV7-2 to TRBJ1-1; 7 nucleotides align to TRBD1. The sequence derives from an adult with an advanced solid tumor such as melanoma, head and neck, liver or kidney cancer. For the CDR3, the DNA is TGTGCCAGCAGCCCATGGGAACAGGGGCGGACTGAAGCTTTCTTT. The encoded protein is CASSPWEQGRTEAFF.